One and the same sample provided the 24 T cell receptor beta chains below, sequenced in a study of blood T cell repertoires in COVID-19. Data came from immunoSEQ multiplex PCR; TCRdb stores just in-frame clones and leaves some out. Of 200,000 to 300,000 clones listed, 75% to 90% are singletons. The sequencing sample was made of peripheral blood. These receptors all come from a human donor in a cohort sampled during active COVID-19.

This sequence joins TRBV6-2 or TRBV6-3 and TRBJ2-3; maybe TRBD2 (5 bases). Germline CDR1 and CDR2: MNHEY and SVGEGT. The CDR3 contains 14 residues. Trimming removed 2 bases from V and 0 bases from J, with 6 bases in between. The CDR3 DNA reads as TGTGCCAGCAGTTACCCGGGGAGCACAGATACGCAGTATTTT. Translation gives CASSYPGSTDTQYF.

This chain connects TRBV27 to TRBJ2-7, with TRBD2 as a possible D gene (6 bases). The germline V gene has CDR1 MNHEY and CDR2 SMNVEV (reference sequence). V was cut by 4 bases and J by 0 bases, with 13 bases left in between. This CDR3 is 15 amino acids long. The CDR3 here is CASSSRQGLSYEQYF. Written as DNA, the CDR3 is TGTGCCAGCAGTTCGAGGCAGGGACTCTCCTACGAGCAGTACTTC.

The rearrangement uses TRBV7-8 and TRBJ2-2; D may be TRBD2 (5 bases). The CDR3 spans 16 residues. CDR1 is SGHVS and CDR2 is FQNEAQ in the germline V gene. The V and J ends lost 1 base and 5 bases respectively, with 14 bases between them. CDR3 amino acids: CASSLVSGMVTGELFF. The CDR3 DNA follows: TGTGCCAGCAGCTTAGTTTCGGGGATGGTGACCGGGGAGCTGTTTTTT.

This clone was detected once. V usage is TRBV6-5 and J usage is TRBJ2-7; 8 bases match TRBD1. There are 13 residues in the CDR3. Germline V gene sequence: CDR1 MNHEY, CDR2 SVGAGI. V shed 6 bases and J 2 bases; nucleotides not matched to a gene: 3. CDR3 sequence (DNA): TGTGCCAGCAGAGACAGGGGCGCCTACGAGCAGTACTTC. Translation gives CASRDRGAYEQYF.

This chain links TRBV28 with TRBJ1-1; TRBD1 might be the D (6 bases). Germline V gene lookup returns CDR1 MDHEN and CDR2 SYDVKM. Trimming removed 6 bases from V and 1 base from J, with 18 bases in between. CDR3 length: 16 amino acids. The CDR3 DNA reads TGTGCCAGCAGAGGTGTAGGGGGTTGGGAGAACACTGAAGCTTTCTTT. Translation: CASRGVGGWENTEAFF.

The CDR3 here is CASSEAGGVTEQFF. CDR3 coding DNA: TGTGCCAGCAGCGAAGCGGGAGGGGTGACTGAGCAGTTCTTC. The chain employs TRBV7-3 and TRBJ2-1, with 10 nucleotides matching TRBD2. The CDR3 is 14 residues long. The junction had 7 bases not matched to a gene; V was cut back by 5 bases and J by 9 bases. Germline CDR1 and CDR2: SGHTA and FQGTGA.

This clone has only one observation. The chain links TRBV11-2 to TRBJ1-2, with TRBD1 matching over 7 bases. The CDR3 contains 17 residues. V gave up 3 bases and J gave up 5 bases; unmatched junction bases: 15. Germline-derived CDR1 and CDR2 are SGHAT and FQNNGV. In DNA, the CDR3 is TGTGCCAGCAGCTTCCGGTCGGGGACAGCCAGCCCATATGGCTACACCTTC. This sequence encodes CASSFRSGTASPYGYTF.

This chain uses TRBV19 with TRBJ2-2, with TRBD1 matching over 11 bases. The CDR3 loop spans 15 amino acids. Unmatched junction bases numbered 4, after V lost 6 bases and J lost 4 bases. Germline values: CDR1 LNHDA, CDR2 SQIVND (reference sequence). The CDR3 DNA reads TGTGCCAGTAGGCAAGGACAGGGGGCCACCGGGGAGCTGTTTTTT. This codes for CASRQGQGATGELFF.

The J gene is TRBJ1-2, the V gene TRBV3-1 (or the pseudogene TRBV3-2); a possible D gene is TRBD1 (5 bases). Germline CDR1 reads LGHDT; CDR2 reads YNNKEL (reference sequence). V was clipped by 1 base and J by 4 bases, with 7 bases between them. This CDR3 has 13 amino acids. CDR3 protein: CASSQGQSYGYTF. CDR3 coding DNA: TGTGCCAGCAGCCAAGGACAGTCCTATGGCTACACCTTC.

The chain couples TRBV10-2 to TRBJ2-2, with TRBD2 matching over 12 bases. Germline loops: CDR1 WSHSY, CDR2 SAAADI. The CDR3 is made up of 15 amino acids. V trimming: 8 bases; J trimming: 5 bases; junction bases outside the gene matches: 6. The CDR3 DNA is TGCGCCAGCGCTAGCGGGGGGGCCTGGACCGGGGAGCTGTTTTTT. It codes for CASASGGAWTGELFF.

V gene TRBV27 combines with J gene TRBJ2-1; 16 bases fit TRBD2. The CDR3 runs to 17 residues. CDR1 and CDR2 (germline): MNHEY, SMNVEV (reference sequence). V dropped 7 bases and J dropped 7; count of bases not matched to a gene: 10. CDR3 in DNA: TGTGCCAGCACCCTTACTTCGGGACTAGCGGGAGGGAATGAGCAGTTCTTC. This translates into CASTLTSGLAGGNEQFF.

The chain carries TRBV18 and TRBJ2-1; D is possibly TRBD2 (5 bases). Germline V gives CDR1 KGHSH, CDR2 LQKENI. V was cut by 3 bases and J by 5 bases, with 11 bases left in between. The CDR3 length is 14 residues. CDR3 loop: CASSPLTRNNEQFF. In DNA form, the CDR3 reads TGTGCCAGCTCACCGCTTACTAGGAACAATGAGCAGTTCTTC.

The chain recombines TRBV3-1 (or the pseudogene TRBV3-2) with TRBJ2-1, with a tentative D call TRBD2 (6 bases). Germline-derived CDR1 and CDR2 are LGHDT and YNNKEL (reference sequence). V lost 2 bases and J lost 7, with 15 bases in between. The CDR3 runs 15 residues. CDR3 nucleotide sequence: TGTGCCAGCAGCCAACACGGGAGTGAACGAAATGAGCAGTTCTTC. This sequence encodes CASSQHGSERNEQFF.

In DNA, the CDR3 is TGTGCCAGCAGCTTAGGTATGCCGGGAAACATCAACTATGGCTACACCTTC. Protein: CASSLGMPGNINYGYTF. The rearrangement links TRBV7-9 to TRBJ1-2; D is uncertain. This CDR3 contains 17 residues. Germline V gene sequence: CDR1 SEHNR, CDR2 FQNEAQ (reference sequence). The V and J ends lost 1 base and 2 bases respectively, with 17 bases between them.

The chain couples TRBV6-5 to TRBJ2-7; perhaps TRBD2 as D (5 bases). V was clipped by 1 base and J by 0 bases, with 13 bases between them. This CDR3 is built from 16 residues. Per the germline V gene, CDR1 is MNHEY and CDR2 is SVGAGI. CDR3 DNA sequence: TGTGCCAGCAGTTACTTGGTGGGAGAAAGCTCCTACGAGCAGTACTTC. Translation gives CASSYLVGESSYEQYF.

The chain uses TRBV11-2 and TRBJ2-7; D unresolved. In germline, CDR1 is SGHAT, CDR2 FQNNGV. The CDR3 length is 11 residues. Trimming took off 5 bases at V and 2 bases at J, with 4 bases between the two ends. The CDR3 nucleotides read TGTGCCAGCAGCCCGGCCTACGAGCAGTACTTC. Encoded protein: CASSPAYEQYF.

The genes are TRBV3-1 (or the pseudogene TRBV3-2) and TRBJ1-6; 9 nucleotides agree with TRBD1. V gave up 3 bases and J gave up 8 bases; unmatched junction bases: 5. The length of the CDR3 is 15 residues. Germline CDR1 is LGHDT and CDR2 is YNNKEL (reference sequence). In DNA form, the CDR3 reads TGTGCCAGCAGCCACCCGGGACAGGGTTATTCACCCCTCCACTTT. Protein product: CASSHPGQGYSPLHF.

This clone was detected a few times. The rearrangement joins TRBV2 to TRBJ1-6; 8 nucleotides agree with TRBD1. The V gene's germline CDR1 is SNHLY and CDR2 FYNNEI. This CDR3 region has 15 residues. Trimming took 7 bases from V and 5 from J; bases not matched to a gene: 7. CDR3 nucleotides: TGTGCCAGCATGGAGGACAGGGCGAATAATTCACCCCTCCACTTT. It is translated as CASMEDRANNSPLHF.

The V and J genes are TRBV24-1 and TRBJ2-7; the match to TRBD2 covers 9 bases. The germline V gene encodes CDR1 KGHDR and CDR2 SFDVKD. Trimming at V came to 4 bases and at J to 3 bases, leaving 6 bases not matched to a gene. This CDR3 comprises 15 residues. The CDR3 DNA sequence: TGTGCCACCAGTGAAGGCGGGAGGGCCAGCTACGAGCAGTACTTC. Protein product: CATSEGGRASYEQYF.

The J gene is TRBJ2-7, the V gene TRBV27; D perhaps matches TRBD1 (6 bases). The length of the CDR3 is 15 residues. Trimming removed 3 bases at V and 3 bases at J, with 15 bases between. Germline CDR1 MNHEY, CDR2 SMNVEV (reference sequence). The CDR3 sequence: CASSFPGAGFYEQYF. The CDR3 DNA follows: TGTGCCAGCAGTTTCCCAGGGGCAGGTTTCTACGAGCAGTACTTC.

The chain links TRBV7-6 to TRBJ2-1; TRBD2 aligns across 8 bases. Germline V gene lookup returns CDR1 SGHVS and CDR2 FNYEAQ. The CDR3 extends over 18 amino acids. Trimming cost V 5 bases and J 8 bases; bases outside gene matches: 20. The CDR3 nucleotides read TGTGCCAGCAGCCCTAGGGGCCTTACTAGCGGAAAGGGGTATGAGCAGTTCTTC. Translation gives CASSPRGLTSGKGYEQFF.

The chain employs TRBV6-1 and TRBJ1-6, with a weak D call TRBD1 (6 bases). In germline, CDR1 is MNHNS, CDR2 SASEGT. This CDR3 contains 15 residues. The V end lost 2 bases, the J end lost 9 bases, and 14 bases lay between the germline ends. The CDR3 loop is CASSEFPGVTSPLHF. DNA of the CDR3: TGTGCCAGCAGTGAATTTCCAGGGGTTACTTCACCCCTCCACTTT.

The gene calls are TRBV2 and TRBJ2-7, with D perhaps TRBD2 (6 bases). Trimming pared 11 bases from V and 6 bases from J, leaving 26 bases between. Looked up from germline, CDR1 is SNHLY and CDR2 is FYNNEI. The CDR3 is 15 amino acids. This chain's CDR3 is CASRGGAVLPVEQYF. CDR3 coding DNA: TGTGCCTCCCGGGGAGGAGCGGTCCTCCCAGTCGAGCAGTACTTC.

This clone was seen a few times. The V call is TRBV2, the J call TRBJ2-7; 11 bases are a match to TRBD2. V lost 4 bases and J lost 4; bases outside the gene matches: 15. This CDR3 has 18 residues. Germline CDR1 SNHLY, CDR2 FYNNEI. For the CDR3, the DNA is TGTGCCAGCAGTGCAACCAGAACCCCCCGGACTAGCGGGTACGAGCAGTACTTC. Residues: CASSATRTPRTSGYEQYF.